Following are 27 T cell receptor beta chains from one sample sequenced in a study of OX40 agonist ivuxolimab in advanced cancers. Libraries came from the immunoSEQ multiplex PCR assay. Here the immuneACCESS table is served through TCRdb, limited to in-frame sequences with V and J called. Missing clones are a known gap in these copies; in checked studies unresolved V genes cover under half, and the rest lacks a known reason. The sample data list tens of thousands of clones, and approximately 90% of these were observed just once. Clones ranked in the top ten supply roughly 1% of the sample. Sequenced here: CD4+ or CD8+ T cells sorted from blood, sampled in a trial of the OX40 agonist ivuxolimab. The receptors shown here come from an adult with an advanced solid tumor such as melanoma, head and neck, liver or kidney cancer.

The chain links TRBV2 to TRBJ1-2; D is possibly TRBD1 (5 bases). Germline V gene sequence: CDR1 SNHLY, CDR2 FYNNEI. The CDR3 covers 13 residues. V lost 4 bases to trimming and J lost 7 bases, with 13 bases between them. The CDR3: CASSGDRLGGYTF. DNA of the CDR3: TGTGCCAGCAGTGGGGACCGACTCGGTGGCTACACCTTC. The whole variable domain, filled in from reference TRBV2 and TRBJ1-2, reads EPEVTQTPSHQVTQMGQEVILRCVPISNHLYFYWYRQILGQKVEFLVSFYNNEISEKSEIFDDQFSVERPDGSNFTLKIRSTKLEDSAMYFCASSGDRLGGYTFGSGTRLTVV.

The V gene is TRBV19, the J gene TRBJ1-4, with D unresolved. Per germline, CDR1 LNHDA and CDR2 SQIVND (reference sequence). This CDR3 contains 15 residues. The V gene lost 3 bases and the J gene lost 3 bases, with 11 bases spanning the gap. CDR3 nucleotides: TGTGCCAGTAGTATCTCCCGGGCAGCTAATGAAAAACTGTTTTTT. It encodes CASSISRAANEKLFF.

The chain couples TRBV5-1 to TRBJ2-7; TRBD1 agrees at 9 bases. This CDR3 is 14 amino acids long. Per germline, CDR1 SGHRS and CDR2 YFSETQ. The V segment lost 0 bases and the J segment 6 bases; nucleotides outside the gene matches: 4. CDR3 loop: CASSLVGQGTEQYF. The CDR3 region has the DNA TGCGCCAGCAGCTTGGTTGGACAGGGGACCGAGCAGTACTTC. The full variable domain, its missing parts supplied by reference TRBV5-1 and TRBJ2-7, is KAGVTQTPRYLIKTRGQQVTLSCSPISGHRSVSWYQQTPGQGLQFLFEYFSETQRNKGNFPGRFSGRQFSNSRSEMNVSTLELGDSALYLCASSLVGQGTEQYFGPGTRLTVT.

The chain is built from TRBV18 and TRBJ2-2; no clear D. Trimming stripped 3 bases from V and 4 bases from J, with 6 bases between. This CDR3 is 13 amino acids long. Germline V gene sequence: CDR1 KGHSH, CDR2 LQKENI. CDR3 nucleotides: TGTGCCAGCTCACCGGCAGCCACCGGGGAGCTGTTTTTT. It codes for CASSPAATGELFF.

The rearrangement uses TRBV5-1 and TRBJ2-1, with 10 bases matching TRBD1. V shed 3 bases and J 5 bases; nucleotides not matched to a gene: 2. The CDR3 has 14 amino acids. Germline V gives CDR1 SGHRS, CDR2 YFSETQ. Written as DNA, the CDR3 is TGCGCCAGCAGCTCTGGGACAGGGGACAATGAGCAGTTCTTC. It yields the protein CASSSGTGDNEQFF.

The chain couples TRBV2 to TRBJ2-2, with TRBD1 matching over 7 bases. This CDR3 has 15 amino acids. Germline V lookup: CDR1 SNHLY, CDR2 FYNNEI. V trimming: 6 bases; J trimming: 1 base; junction bases outside the gene matches: 5. The CDR3 nucleotides read TGTGCCAGCAGCGCCCGGGACAGGAACACCGGGGAGCTGTTTTTT. Residues: CASSARDRNTGELFF.

The V call is TRBV5-4, the J call TRBJ1-1; 12 nucleotides line up with TRBD1. This CDR3 contains 15 residues. J lost 5 bases, V lost 3 bases, and 5 bases had no gene match. Germline CDR1 SGHNT, CDR2 YYREEE (reference sequence). Written as DNA, the CDR3 is TGTGCCAGCAGCTGGGACAGGGGGCGAAGGACTGAAGCTTTCTTT. It yields the protein CASSWDRGRRTEAFF.

V and J are TRBV19 and TRBJ1-1; unclear D gene. Germline V CDR1 and CDR2: LNHDA, SQIVND (reference sequence). V lost 0 bases, J lost 0 bases, and 8 bases lay in between. This CDR3 is 15 amino acids long. Here the CDR3 DNA reads TGTGCCAGTAGTATAGATGCTCGCCTGAACACTGAAGCTTTCTTT. Translation gives CASSIDARLNTEAFF.

A single count supports this clone. The V gene is TRBV9, the J gene TRBJ2-5; unclear D gene. The V end lost 0 bases, the J end lost 7 bases, and 13 bases lay between the germline ends. The length of the CDR3 is 14 residues. From germline, CDR1 is SGDLS and CDR2 YYNGEE. CDR3 nucleotide sequence: TGTGCCAGCAGCGTAGGGAACTTCGAGTGGACCCAGTACTTC. Amino acid sequence: CASSVGNFEWTQYF.

CDR3: CASSGAGTLTYGYTF. The CDR3 DNA reads as TGTGCCAGCAGTGGCGCTGGGACACTTACCTATGGCTACACCTTC. The chain links TRBV2 to TRBJ1-2; perhaps TRBD1 as D (6 bases). Germline loops: CDR1 SNHLY, CDR2 FYNNEI. CDR3 length: 15 residues. V was shortened by 4 bases and J by 4 bases, with 16 bases between the two germline ends.

The chain's CDR3 is CAWSVGTSGVQFF. DNA of the CDR3: TGTGCCTGGAGTGTAGGGACTAGCGGGGTGCAGTTCTTC. This chain joins TRBV30 and TRBJ2-1, with 13 bases lining up with TRBD2. Germline lookup yields CDR1 GTSNPN and CDR2 SVGIG (reference sequence). The CDR3 runs to 13 residues. After removal of 0 bases from V and 12 bases from J, the junction contained 2 bases not matched to a gene. The full variable domain, in which reference TRBV30 and TRBJ2-1 provide the parts outside the CDR3, is SQTIHQWPATLVQPVGSPLSLECTVEGTSNPNLYWYRQAAGRGLQLLFYSVGIGQISSEVPQNLSASRPQDRQFILSSKKLLLSDSGFYLCAWSVGTSGVQFFGPGTRLTVL.

The rearrangement joins TRBV18 to TRBJ2-1; 7 bases are a match to TRBD1. This CDR3 comprises 13 residues. From germline, CDR1 is KGHSH and CDR2 LQKENI. V lost 5 bases, J lost 9 bases, and 7 bases stayed unmatched. This CDR3 reads CASSVTGLGEQFF. The DNA of the CDR3 is TGTGCCAGCTCAGTGACAGGGCTGGGTGAGCAGTTCTTC.

CDR3 in amino acids: CASSPSWFTEAFF. CDR3 nucleotides: TGTGCCAGCAGCCCCTCGTGGTTTACTGAAGCTTTCTTT. The chain is built from TRBV7-2 and TRBJ1-1, with no clear D. Between the trimmed V and J ends, which lost 5 bases and 5 bases, there was a span of 12 bases. CDR1 is SGHTA, CDR2 FQGNSA, per germline. The CDR3 has 13 residues.

The J gene is TRBJ2-1, the V gene TRBV7-6; D not resolved. CDR1 and CDR2 from the germline V gene are SGHVS and FNYEAQ. V lost 1 base, J lost 6 bases, and 7 bases lay in between. This CDR3 spans 13 amino acids. In DNA, the CDR3 is TGTGCCAGCAGCTTAGATCGGAGCAATGAGCAGTTCTTC. Its translation: CASSLDRSNEQFF.

This clone was seen a single time. This CDR3 is CASSLGTSGGYNEQFF. The CDR3 DNA reads TGTGCCAGCAGCCTTGGGACTAGCGGGGGCTACAATGAGCAGTTCTTC. This rearrangement joins TRBV7-6 to TRBJ2-1; TRBD2 aligns across 14 bases. The J segment lost 3 bases and the V segment lost 5 bases, leaving 3 bases of the junction unmatched. Germline V lookup: CDR1 SGHVS, CDR2 FNYEAQ. The CDR3 spans 16 residues.

The J gene is TRBJ2-7, the V gene TRBV23-1, with D perhaps being TRBD1 or TRBD2 (5 bases each). TRBV23-1 is annotated as an ORF whose role is uncertain. Trimming removed 4 bases from V and 3 bases from J, with 13 bases in between. The CDR3 contains 14 residues. The CDR3 is CASSPRDADYEQYF. In DNA, the CDR3 is TGCGCCAGCAGTCCCCGGGACGCCGACTACGAGCAGTACTTC.

The chain couples TRBV19 to TRBJ2-2, with 7 nucleotides matching TRBD1. The CDR3 is 13 residues long. Germline V gives CDR1 LNHDA, CDR2 SQIVND (reference sequence). Trimming cost V 4 bases and J 7 bases; bases outside gene matches: 3. The CDR3 bases are TGTGCCAGTAGTACACAGGGGATCGGGGAGCTGTTTTTT. Translating gives CASSTQGIGELFF.

The rearrangement joins TRBV5-1 to TRBJ1-2, with a possible D match to TRBD1 (5 bases). The CDR3 consists of 15 residues. CDR1 is SGHRS, CDR2 YFSETQ, per germline. V lost 0 bases and J 4 bases, leaving 13 bases between the germline ends. The CDR3: CASSLAGGVGYGYTF. The CDR3 nucleotides are TGCGCCAGCAGCTTGGCCGGAGGGGTGGGCTATGGCTACACCTTC. The full variable domain, with the rest looked up from reference TRBV5-1 and TRBJ1-2, is KAGVTQTPRYLIKTRGQQVTLSCSPISGHRSVSWYQQTPGQGLQFLFEYFSETQRNKGNFPGRFSGRQFSNSRSEMNVSTLELGDSALYLCASSLAGGVGYGYTFGSGTRLTVV.

This clone was seen just once. The genes are TRBV7-9 and TRBJ1-3; D unresolved. V lost 3 bases, J lost 3 bases, and 15 bases lay in between. The CDR3 sequence is 16 residues long. Germline CDR1 and CDR2: SEHNR and FQNEAQ (reference sequence). The CDR3 loop reads CASSFEVSVLGNTIYF. CDR3 sequence (DNA): TGTGCCAGCAGCTTTGAGGTCTCGGTTCTTGGAAACACCATATATTTT.

V and J are TRBV30 and TRBJ1-5; D gene uncertain. Germline-derived CDR1 and CDR2 are GTSNPN and SVGIG (reference sequence). V lost 2 bases, J lost 5 bases, and 10 bases lay in between. This CDR3 is 13 amino acids long. The CDR3 here is CAWSRNEDQPQHF. CDR3 sequence (DNA): TGTGCCTGGAGTCGGAATGAGGATCAGCCCCAGCATTTT.

This clone was recorded a few times. The V and J genes are TRBV4-2 and TRBJ2-5; D is possibly TRBD2 (5 bases). V dropped 0 bases and J dropped 1 base, with 12 bases sitting between them. Germline V gene sequence: CDR1 LGHNA, CDR2 YNFKEQ. The CDR3 runs 16 residues. For the CDR3, the DNA is TGTGCCAGCAGCCAAGAAGGGAGCAGGCGCCAAGAGACCCAGTACTTC. Its protein is CASSQEGSRRQETQYF.

The chain links TRBV19 to TRBJ1-4; unclear D gene. The CDR3 sequence is 11 residues long. Trimming took 7 bases from V and 5 from J, leaving 5 bases between them. Germline V gene sequence: CDR1 LNHDA, CDR2 SQIVND (reference sequence). The CDR3, as DNA: TGTGCCAGTATGGGCAATGAAAAACTGTTTTTT. Translated, it gives CASMGNEKLFF. Full variable domain (outside the CDR3, taken from reference TRBV19 and TRBJ1-4): DGGITQSPKYLFRKEGQNVTLSCEQNLNHDAMYWYRQDPGQGLRLIYYSQIVNDFQKGDIAEGYSVSREKKESFPLTVTSAQKNPTAFYLCASMGNEKLFFGSGTQLSVL.

The chain uses TRBV28 and TRBJ1-2; maybe TRBD1 (6 bases). Germline V gene data show CDR1 as MDHEN and CDR2 as SYDVKM. The CDR3 extends over 14 amino acids. Deletions cut 8 bases from V and 0 bases from J, with 13 bases between. In DNA form, the CDR3 reads TGTGCCAGCCTGGGGGGGCGCCCTAACTATGGCTACACCTTC. Its protein product is CASLGGRPNYGYTF.

The chain uses TRBV7-8 and TRBJ2-2, with 9 bases lining up with TRBD2. The CDR3 totals 17 residues. J lost 5 bases, V lost 5 bases, and 12 bases had no gene match. Germline V gene lookup returns CDR1 SGHVS and CDR2 FQNEAQ. As DNA, the CDR3 is TGTGCCAGCAGCCCCGACTGGGCGGGGGGGCGGACCGGGGAGCTGTTTTTT. Translated: CASSPDWAGGRTGELFF. The entire variable domain, with the rest obtained from reference TRBV7-8 and TRBJ2-2, is as follows: GAGVSQSPRYKVAKRGQDVALRCDPISGHVSLFWYQQALGQGPEFLTYFQNEAQLDKSGLPSDRFFAERPEGSVSTLKIQRTQQEDSAVYLCASSPDWAGGRTGELFFGEGSRLTVL.

The genes are TRBV5-1 and TRBJ2-7; TRBD1 matches at 8 bases. The CDR3 length is 17 residues. V lost 0 bases, J lost 5 bases, and 13 bases stayed unmatched. The germline CDR1 and CDR2 sequences are SGHRS and YFSETQ. CDR3 amino acids: CASSLEPGGSSLDEQYF. In DNA, the CDR3 is TGCGCCAGCAGCTTGGAGCCAGGGGGCTCGTCGTTGGACGAGCAGTACTTC.

The rearrangement links TRBV5-1 to TRBJ2-5; TRBD2 might be the D (6 bases). This CDR3 spans 15 amino acids. Germline lookup yields CDR1 SGHRS and CDR2 YFSETQ. V dropped 0 bases and J dropped 2 bases, with 11 bases sitting between them. DNA of the CDR3: TGCGCCAGCAGCTTGGGACCACGGGGGCAAGAGACCCAGTACTTC. Translation: CASSLGPRGQETQYF. Variable domain in full (rest from reference TRBV5-1 and TRBJ2-5): KAGVTQTPRYLIKTRGQQVTLSCSPISGHRSVSWYQQTPGQGLQFLFEYFSETQRNKGNFPGRFSGRQFSNSRSEMNVSTLELGDSALYLCASSLGPRGQETQYFGPGTRLLVL.

This chain connects TRBV5-1 to TRBJ1-6; D unclear. In germline, CDR1 is SGHRS, CDR2 YFSETQ. Deletions cut 7 bases from V and 7 bases from J, with 9 bases between. The CDR3 sequence is 12 residues long. The CDR3, as DNA: TGCGCCAGCGGCGAGCAAAATTCACCCCTCCACTTT. Its translation is CASGEQNSPLHF.